A selection of T cell receptor beta chains follows, all from one sample in a study of CD8 T cells in Susac syndrome. TCRdb re-called the immunoSEQ multiplex PCR reads with MiXCR, one entry per CDR3 protein. The sample includes 350,000 to 550,000 distinct CDR3 sequences, more than 80% of them seen just once. Specimen: CD8+ T cells from PBMCs. All receptors derive from a human donor with multiple sclerosis. CDR3s include the opening cysteine and the closing phenylalanine or tryptophan. The D gene is left open where the match is weak. Where a row states a size, it is once, few, many or the class of an expanded clone; other rows omit it.

d_call	clone_size	v_call	j_call	cdr3_nt	cdr3_aa
TRBD1	-	TRBV27	TRBJ2-5	TGTGCCAGCAGTTTATCCTGGACAGGGGGCCTGGAGACCCAGTACTTC	CASSLSWTGGLETQYF
-	-	TRBV30	TRBJ2-1	TGTGCCTGGAGTCTCCCTGGGGTGCTCAATGAGCAGTTCTTC	CAWSLPGVLNEQFF
-	-	TRBV7-6	TRBJ1-1	TGTGCCAGCAGCTTAGAGGCTTCAGGGCTCACTGAAGCTTTCTTT	CASSLEASGLTEAFF
-	-	TRBV7-9	TRBJ2-7	TGTGCCAGCACCGAGGCGACTTCCCGGGCGTACGAGCAGTACTTC	CASTEATSRAYEQYF
-	-	TRBV10-3	TRBJ2-3	TGTGCCATCAGCCGAGCAGGGGTGGACCACACAGATACGCAGTATTTT	CAISRAGVDHTDTQYF
-	-	TRBV30	TRBJ2-7	TGTGCCTGGAGAGGGCAGAAAGACTACGAGCAGTACTTC	CAWRGQKDYEQYF
-	-	TRBV7-2	TRBJ2-7	TGTGCCAGCAGCTTACTCCAGACCGGCGTCCGGGACGAGCAGTACTTC	CASSLLQTGVRDEQYF
-	-	TRBV29-1	TRBJ2-7	TGCAGCGTTGTCCGTCCGGGATCTCCTCCCTACGAGCAGTACTTC	CSVVRPGSPPYEQYF
-	-	TRBV25-1	TRBJ2-7	TGTGCCAGCAGTGAGCCAGGGGCCGGATACGAGCAGTACTTC	CASSEPGAGYEQYF
TRBD2	-	TRBV12-3/TRBV12-4	TRBJ2-1	TGTGCTAGCGGGGGGGCTGGGCATGAGCAGTTCTTC	CASGGAGHEQFF
-	-	TRBV12-3/TRBV12-4	TRBJ2-7	TGTGCCAGCTGCCGGGACACCTCCTACGAGCAGTACTTC	CASCRDTSYEQYF
-	-	TRBV2	TRBJ1-1	TGTGCCAGCAGAGTACATGGTGGGTACACTGAAGCTTTCTTT	CASRVHGGYTEAFF
TRBD1	-	TRBV7-9	TRBJ1-5	TGTGCCAGCAGCGCAAAAACAGGGGGCGGCAATCAGCCCCAGCATTTT	CASSAKTGGGNQPQHF
-	-	TRBV29-1	TRBJ2-1	TGCAGCGTTGATGGTGTGTCTGCCCGCTCCTACAATGAGCAGTTCTTC	CSVDGVSARSYNEQFF
-	-	TRBV28	TRBJ2-5	TGTGCCAGCAGTTTGTCGGGGGATACTCAAGAGACCCAGTACTTC	CASSLSGDTQETQYF
-	-	TRBV27	TRBJ1-1	TGTGCCAGCAGTCCTTTGAGATTAGGGTTGGGCACTGAAGCTTTCTTT	CASSPLRLGLGTEAFF
TRBD1	-	TRBV4-2	TRBJ1-2	TGTGCCAGCAGCCAAGAGTTGGGACAGCCGTATGGCTACACCTTC	CASSQELGQPYGYTF
-	-	TRBV2	TRBJ2-7	TGTGCCAGCAGTGAATGGGGCAGGGGGGCCTACGAGCAGTACTTC	CASSEWGRGAYEQYF
-	-	TRBV27	TRBJ1-1	TGTGCCAGCAGTTTAGACCAGAGGAGCACTGAAGCTTTCTTT	CASSLDQRSTEAFF
TRBD1	-	TRBV18	TRBJ2-7	TGTGCCAGCTCGCCCGACAGGGGCGAGCAGTACTTC	CASSPDRGEQYF
-	-	TRBV3-1	TRBJ2-1	TGTGCCAGCAGCCCGTTACACAATGAGCAGTTCTTC	CASSPLHNEQFF
-	-	TRBV10-3	TRBJ2-7	TGTGCCATCAGTGAGTCGAATTTGGCTAGCACCCACGAGCAGTACTTC	CAISESNLASTHEQYF
TRBD1	-	TRBV6-1	TRBJ2-7	TGTGCCAGCAGTCGTGGGACAGGGAGTTTGTACGAGCAGTACTTC	CASSRGTGSLYEQYF
TRBD1	-	TRBV4-1	TRBJ2-5	TGCGCCAGCAGCCAAGTTGGACAGGGGCAAGAGACCCAGTACTTC	CASSQVGQGQETQYF
TRBD1	-	TRBV4-1	TRBJ1-1	TGCGCCAGCAGCCGAACAGGGGAAGAATTCACTGAAGCTTTCTTT	CASSRTGEEFTEAFF
-	-	TRBV5-1	TRBJ2-7	TGCGCCAGCAGCTTGCGAGGTTTCCTGGACGAGCAGTACTTC	CASSLRGFLDEQYF
TRBD2	-	TRBV5-6	TRBJ2-7	TGTGCCAGCAGCCGTCCGGGACTAAGCGACGAGCAGTACTTC	CASSRPGLSDEQYF
TRBD1	-	TRBV7-6	TRBJ1-6	TGTGCCAGCAGCGCGGAGTCGGGACAGCCCCTCCACTTT	CASSAESGQPLHF
TRBD2	-	TRBV4-2	TRBJ2-3	TGTGCCAGCCGGACTAGCGGGGGGGCCACAGATACGCAGTATTTT	CASRTSGGATDTQYF
TRBD1	-	TRBV7-8	TRBJ2-7	TGTGCCAGCAGGGACTCGGGACAGGGGGCTTGGGACGAGCAGTACTTC	CASRDSGQGAWDEQYF
-	few	TRBV6-5	TRBJ2-7	TGTGCCAGCAGTTACGCCCAGGGCGGAGTCAACGAGCAGTACTTC	CASSYAQGGVNEQYF
-	-	TRBV3-1	TRBJ2-5	TGTGCCAGCACCCCTGGTTTCACAGGGTTAGAGACCCAGTACTTC	CASTPGFTGLETQYF
-	-	TRBV25-1	TRBJ2-3	TGTGCCAGCAGTGCCTCCAGCTTCTCGAGCACAGATACGCAGTATTTT	CASSASSFSSTDTQYF
TRBD1	-	TRBV27	TRBJ2-7	TGTGCCAGCGCCGGGACAGGGGTATCCTACGAGCAGTACTTC	CASAGTGVSYEQYF
-	few	TRBV19	TRBJ2-7	TGTGCCAGTAGTATAGGGGCTGTTGGCGTACCCTACGAGCAGTACTTC	CASSIGAVGVPYEQYF
TRBD2	-	TRBV6-5	TRBJ2-5	TGTGCCACCTCCCCCGGCAGCGGGGGGTTCGAGACCCAGTACTTC	CATSPGSGGFETQYF
TRBD2	once	TRBV20-1	TRBJ2-1	TGCAGTTCACCCGGGACTAGCGGATACAATGAGCAGTTCTTC	CSSPGTSGYNEQFF
-	-	TRBV2	TRBJ2-2	TGTGCCAGCAGTTTGTGGACAGAGAACACCGGGGAGCTGTTTTTT	CASSLWTENTGELFF
-	-	TRBV11-1	TRBJ1-1	TGTGCCAGCAGCACATGGTTCTGGGGGGGATGGCGCCAGTGGAACACTGAAGCTTTCTTT	CASSTWFWGGWRQWNTEAFF
TRBD2	-	TRBV4-1	TRBJ2-1	TGCGCCAGCGGTTCAGTAGCGGGGGGTTACAATGAGCAGTTCTTC	CASGSVAGGYNEQFF
-	-	TRBV12-3/TRBV12-4	TRBJ2-3	TGTGCCAGCAGTTTCGCGGGGACTAGCACAGATACGCAGTATTTT	CASSFAGTSTDTQYF
TRBD2	once	TRBV6-5	TRBJ2-1	TGTGCCAGCAGCAACGCAGCGGGAACGCAGTTCTTC	CASSNAAGTQFF